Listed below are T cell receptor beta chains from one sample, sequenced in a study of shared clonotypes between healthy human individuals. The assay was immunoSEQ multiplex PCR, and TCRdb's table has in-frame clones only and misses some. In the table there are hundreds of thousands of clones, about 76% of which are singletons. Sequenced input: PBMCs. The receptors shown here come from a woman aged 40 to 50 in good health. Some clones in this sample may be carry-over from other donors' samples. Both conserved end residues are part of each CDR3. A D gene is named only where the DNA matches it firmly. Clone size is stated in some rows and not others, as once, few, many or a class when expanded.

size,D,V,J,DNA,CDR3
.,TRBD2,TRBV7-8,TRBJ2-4,TGTGCCAGCAGCCCGGGACTAGCGGGAGGGATAGCCAAAAACATTCAGTACTTC,CASSPGLAGGIAKNIQYF
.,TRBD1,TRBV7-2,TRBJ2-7,TGTGCCAGCAGCTCGACAGGGGCATACTACGAGCAGTACTTC,CASSSTGAYYEQYF
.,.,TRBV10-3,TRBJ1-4,TGTGCCATCAGTGAGTCCCGAGAAAAACTGTTTTTT,CAISESREKLFF
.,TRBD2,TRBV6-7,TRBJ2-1,TGTGCCAGCAACTCCCAAGGGACTAGCCTCCGGCCTGACTACAATGAGCAGTTCTTC,CASNSQGTSLRPDYNEQFF
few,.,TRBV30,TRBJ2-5,TGTGCCTGGAGTCGGGGGGCTGAGACCCAGTACTTC,CAWSRGAETQYF
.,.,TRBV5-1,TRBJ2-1,TGCGCCAGCAGCCAGGAAAGGAGCTCCTACAATGAGCAGTTCTTC,CASSQERSSYNEQFF
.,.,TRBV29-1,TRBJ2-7,TGCAGCGGCGGGTCCTCGGACTTCCTCTACGAGCAGTACTTC,CSGGSSDFLYEQYF
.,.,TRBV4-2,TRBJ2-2,TGTGCCAGCAGCTTGGGGGGCACCGGGGAGCTGTTTTTT,CASSLGGTGELFF
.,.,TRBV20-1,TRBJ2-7,TGCAGTGCTAGGGACTACTACGAGCAGTACTTC,CSARDYYEQYF
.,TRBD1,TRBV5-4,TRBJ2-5,TGTGCCAGCAGCCAAAGGACAGGGGGGACCCAGTACTTC,CASSQRTGGTQYF
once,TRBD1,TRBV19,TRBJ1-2,TGTGCCAGTAACCGGGGCGACAGGGGAGGTGGCTACACCTTC,CASNRGDRGGGYTF
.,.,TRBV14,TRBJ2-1,TGTGCCAGCAGCCAAGAGCTAGGGAGTAGCAATGAGCAGTTCTTC,CASSQELGSSNEQFF
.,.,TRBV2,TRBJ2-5,TGTGCCAGCAGTGAACTGGCGGCAGGTCAAGAGACCCAGTACTTC,CASSELAAGQETQYF
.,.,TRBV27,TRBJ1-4,TGTGCCAGCAGTTTTCTTTCGGCAAATGAAAAACTGTTTTTT,CASSFLSANEKLFF
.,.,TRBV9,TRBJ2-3,TGTGCCAGCAGCGTAGGGGGTACTAGGAGCACAGATACGCAGTATTTT,CASSVGGTRSTDTQYF
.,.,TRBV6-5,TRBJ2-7,TGTGCCAGCAGTCAGCTAGGGGACCTGGTTGAGCAGTACTTC,CASSQLGDLVEQYF
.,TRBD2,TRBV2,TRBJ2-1,TGTGCCAGCAGGGCCGGGACTAGCTTTAGTGAGCAGTTCTTC,CASRAGTSFSEQFF
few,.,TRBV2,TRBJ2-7,TGTGCCAGCAGTGAAAGGTCAGCGGAAGCCTACGAGCAGTACTTC,CASSERSAEAYEQYF
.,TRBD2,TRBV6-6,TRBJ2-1,TGTGCCAGCAGGACAGCGGGAGATGGCAATGAGCAGTTCTTC,CASRTAGDGNEQFF
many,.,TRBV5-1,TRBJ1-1,TGCGCCAGCAGCCGAGCATCGGGACCGAGAAACACTGAAGCTTTCTTT,CASSRASGPRNTEAFF
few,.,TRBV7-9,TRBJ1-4,TGTGCCAGCAGCCGATCGCCTACATGGCTGTTTTTT,CASSRSPTWLFF
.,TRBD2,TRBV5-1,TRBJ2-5,TGCGCCAGCAGCCAGGGACTAGCGGACGCCCAAGAGACCCAGTACTTC,CASSQGLADAQETQYF
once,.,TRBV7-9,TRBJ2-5,TGTGCCAGCAGCTTAAGGAGGGGGGTAGAGACCCAGTACTTC,CASSLRRGVETQYF
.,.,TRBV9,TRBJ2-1,TGTGCCAGCAGCGGAACTGCAAAGAATGAGCAGTTCTTC,CASSGTAKNEQFF
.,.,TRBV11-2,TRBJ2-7,TGTGCCAGCAGCTTATGCCCAGTTTGCTACGAGCAGTACTTC,CASSLCPVCYEQYF
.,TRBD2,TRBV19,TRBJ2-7,TGTGCCAGTAGTCTTAGCGGGTCGTCCTACGAGCAGTACTTC,CASSLSGSSYEQYF
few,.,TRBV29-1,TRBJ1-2,TGCAGCTCTACGGACGGGGACTATGGGTACACCTTC,CSSTDGDYGYTF
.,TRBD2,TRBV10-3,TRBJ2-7,TGTGCCATCAGACCCAGCGGGGACGAGCAGTACTTC,CAIRPSGDEQYF
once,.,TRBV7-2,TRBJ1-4,TGTGCCAGCAGCTTAGGGCAGGGTCAAAAACTGTTTTTT,CASSLGQGQKLFF
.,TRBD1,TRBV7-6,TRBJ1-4,TGTGCCAGCAGCCAGGGGGGAGACGGCATAGGCGAAAAACTGTTTTTT,CASSQGGDGIGEKLFF
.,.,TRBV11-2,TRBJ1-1,TGTGCCAGCAGCAGAATGAACACTGAAGCTTTCTTT,CASSRMNTEAFF
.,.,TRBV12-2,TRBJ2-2,TGTGCAAGTCGCTTAGCGGCCCAGCGGGAGGGCCCCGGGGGGGAGCTGTTTTTT,CASRLAAQREGPGGELFF
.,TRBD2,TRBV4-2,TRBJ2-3,TGTGCCAGCAGCCCCTCCCTAGCGGGAGGGAGCACAGATACGCAGTATTTT,CASSPSLAGGSTDTQYF
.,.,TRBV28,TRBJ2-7,TGTGCCAGCAGTTTATATCGGGGCCAGCAGTACTTC,CASSLYRGQQYF
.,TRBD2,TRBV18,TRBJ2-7,TGTGCCAGCTCATCCAGGACTAGCGGGAGTGGGTACGAGCAGTACTTC,CASSSRTSGSGYEQYF
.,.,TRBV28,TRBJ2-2,TGTGCCAGCAGCACAGGGTCGAGAACCGGGGAGCTGTTTTTT,CASSTGSRTGELFF
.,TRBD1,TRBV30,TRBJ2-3,TGTGCCTGGACCCGGCCGCGGACAGGGGATATAAATACGCAGTATTTT,CAWTRPRTGDINTQYF
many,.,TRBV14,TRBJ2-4,TGTGCCAGCAGCCCAAATCTTGGAAACATTCAGTACTTC,CASSPNLGNIQYF
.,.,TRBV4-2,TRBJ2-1,TGTGCCAGCAGCCAAGATCGTGGGGGCTTAGATGAGCAGTTCTTC,CASSQDRGGLDEQFF
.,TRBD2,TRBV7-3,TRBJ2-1,TGTGCCAGCAGCTCAGGGAGCGGGGGTTCCAATGAGCAGTTCTTC,CASSSGSGGSNEQFF
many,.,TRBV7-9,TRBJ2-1,TGTGCCAGCAGCCCCTTAGCGGTTAACAATGAGCAGTTCTTC,CASSPLAVNNEQFF
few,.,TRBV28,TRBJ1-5,TGTGCCAGCAGTGCCCTGGCAGGTGAACCCCAGCATTTT,CASSALAGEPQHF
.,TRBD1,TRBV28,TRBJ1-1,TGTGCCAGCAGTTTATCCCCCGGGACAGGGGGGCCTGAAGCTTTCTTT,CASSLSPGTGGPEAFF
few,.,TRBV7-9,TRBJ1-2,TGTGCCAGCAGCCTCGGGGCTGGGTATGGCTACACCTTC,CASSLGAGYGYTF
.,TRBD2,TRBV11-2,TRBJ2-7,TGTGCCAGCAGCCAGGGACTAGCGGGCGACGAGCAGTACTTC,CASSQGLAGDEQYF
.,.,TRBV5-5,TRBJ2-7,TGTGCCAGCAGAAGAGCGGATCTCTCCTACGAGCAGTACTTC,CASRRADLSYEQYF
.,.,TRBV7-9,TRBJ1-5,TGTGCCAGCACTACAGAGGTTCAGCCCCAGCATTTT,CASTTEVQPQHF
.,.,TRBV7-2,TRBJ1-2,TGTGCCAGCAGCCGATCCGGACCGCCTAACTATGGCTACACCTTC,CASSRSGPPNYGYTF
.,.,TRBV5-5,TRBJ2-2,TGTGCCAGCAGCTTGGAGTCGGCAGATAACACCGGGGAGCTGTTTTTT,CASSLESADNTGELFF
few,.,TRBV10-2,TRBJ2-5,TGCGCCAGCAGTGTTGGCGGGTCAGGAGAGACCCAGTACTTC,CASSVGGSGETQYF
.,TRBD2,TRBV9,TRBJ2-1,TGTGCCAGCAGCGTAGCGGGGAGGGACAATGAGCAGTTCTTC,CASSVAGRDNEQFF
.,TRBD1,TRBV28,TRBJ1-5,TGTGCCAGCAACCTAGGGACAGGGCCCTTTGGAGGTAGCAATCAGCCCCAGCATTTT,CASNLGTGPFGGSNQPQHF
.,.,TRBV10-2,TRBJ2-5,TGCGCCAGCAGTCGGTTCAGGGTTGGATCAACGGAGACCCAGTACTTC,CASSRFRVGSTETQYF
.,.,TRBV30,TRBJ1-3,TGTGCCTGGAGTATTCTCTCTGGAAACACCATATATTTT,CAWSILSGNTIYF
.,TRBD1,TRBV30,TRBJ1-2,TGTGCCTGGAGAATAGGGACAGGGGTTGGCTACACCTTC,CAWRIGTGVGYTF
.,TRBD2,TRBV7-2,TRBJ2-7,TGTGCCAGCAGCTTAGATAGCGGGAGTTACGAGCAGTACTTC,CASSLDSGSYEQYF
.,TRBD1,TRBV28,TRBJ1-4,TGTGCCAGCAGTTTACCCACAGGGGCTAATGAAAAACTGTTTTTT,CASSLPTGANEKLFF
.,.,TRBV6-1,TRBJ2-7,TGTGCCAGCAGTGAAGCGGGGGGCCCCGGGGCCGAGCAGTACTTC,CASSEAGGPGAEQYF
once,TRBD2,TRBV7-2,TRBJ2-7,TGTGCCAGCAGCATACTAGCGGGAGGGTCCTACGAGCAGTACTTC,CASSILAGGSYEQYF